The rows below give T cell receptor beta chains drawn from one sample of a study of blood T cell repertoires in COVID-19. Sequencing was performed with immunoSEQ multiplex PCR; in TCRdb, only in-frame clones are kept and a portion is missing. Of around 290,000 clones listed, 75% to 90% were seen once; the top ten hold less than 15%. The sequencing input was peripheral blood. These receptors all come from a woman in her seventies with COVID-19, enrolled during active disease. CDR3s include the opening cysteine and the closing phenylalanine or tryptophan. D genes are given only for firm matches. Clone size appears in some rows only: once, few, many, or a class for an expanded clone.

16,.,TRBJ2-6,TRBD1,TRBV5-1,TGCGCCAGCAGCTTGGTTGACAGGGCTGGGGCCAACGTCCTGACTTTC,CASSLVDRAGANVLTF
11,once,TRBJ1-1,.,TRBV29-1,TGCAGCGTTGAAGAGGTAGAGGGAGCTTTCTTT,CSVEEVEGAFF
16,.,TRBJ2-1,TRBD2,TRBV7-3,TGTGCCAGCAGCCTAAGCGGGGGAAGCTCCTACAATGAGCAGTTCTTC,CASSLSGGSSYNEQFF
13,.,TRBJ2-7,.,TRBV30,TGTGCCTGGAGCCTACTAGTCTGGTACGAGCAGTACTTC,CAWSLLVWYEQYF
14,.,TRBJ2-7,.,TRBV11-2,TGTGCCAGCAGCTTAGTTCAGGGGTACTACGAGCAGTACTTC,CASSLVQGYYEQYF
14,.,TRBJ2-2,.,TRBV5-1,TGCGCCAGCAGCTTGGCCGACAGGCGACGGGAGCTGTTTTTT,CASSLADRRRELFF
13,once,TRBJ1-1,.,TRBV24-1,TGTGCCACCAGTAGGGACACCAACACTGAAGCTTTCTTT,CATSRDTNTEAFF
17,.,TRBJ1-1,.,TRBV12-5,TGTGCTAGTGGTTTGGTACTCGGGGGTATCCAGAACACTGAAGCTTTCTTT,CASGLVLGGIQNTEAFF
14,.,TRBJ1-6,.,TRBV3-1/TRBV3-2,TGTGCCAGCAGCCTAGTAGTGTTTGGTTCACCCCTCCACTTT,CASSLVVFGSPLHF
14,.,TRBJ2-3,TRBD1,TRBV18,TGTGCCAGCTCCCCTGGACAGGGCTCAGATACGCAGTATTTT,CASSPGQGSDTQYF
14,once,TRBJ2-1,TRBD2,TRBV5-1,TGCGCCAGCAGCGTCGAGGGACTAGTCGATGAGCAGTTCTTC,CASSVEGLVDEQFF
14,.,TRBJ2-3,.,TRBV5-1,TGCGCCAGCAGCTCCGGACTGGGGGGAGATACGCAGTATTTT,CASSSGLGGDTQYF
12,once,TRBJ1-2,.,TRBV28,TGTGCCAGCAGTTTAGCGCACTATGGCTACACCTTC,CASSLAHYGYTF
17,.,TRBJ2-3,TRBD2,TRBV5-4,TGTGCCAGCAGCTCTGGGTTAACTAGCGGGGGCACAGATACGCAGTATTTT,CASSSGLTSGGTDTQYF
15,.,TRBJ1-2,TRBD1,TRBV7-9,TGTGCCAGCAGCTTAACCCCCGACAGGGCTTATGGCTACACCTTC,CASSLTPDRAYGYTF
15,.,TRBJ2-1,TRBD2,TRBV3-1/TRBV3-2,TGTGCCAGCAGCCTCGGGACTAGCGGGGGGGTTGAGCAGTTCTTC,CASSLGTSGGVEQFF
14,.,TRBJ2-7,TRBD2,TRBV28,TGTGCCAGCAGTCTAGCGGGGGCCTCCTACGAGCAGTACTTC,CASSLAGASYEQYF
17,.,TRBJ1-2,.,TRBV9,TGTGCCAGCAGCCCCACCCCGAGCTCCCTCGGGGACTATGGCTACACCTTC,CASSPTPSSLGDYGYTF
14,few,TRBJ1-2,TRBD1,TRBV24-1,TGTGCCACCAGTGCCCAAGACAGGGACTGGGGCTACACCTTC,CATSAQDRDWGYTF
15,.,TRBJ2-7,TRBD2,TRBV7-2,TGTGCCAGCAGCCCTAGCGGGGGCCTCTCCTACGAGCAGTACTTC,CASSPSGGLSYEQYF
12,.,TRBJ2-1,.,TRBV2,TGTGCCAGCAGTCCCCCGACGGGGGAGCAGTTCTTC,CASSPPTGEQFF
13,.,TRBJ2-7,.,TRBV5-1,TGCGCCAGCAGCCAGGGGATGTCCTCCGAGCAGTACTTC,CASSQGMSSEQYF
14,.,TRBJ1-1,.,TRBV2,TGTGCCAGCAGGGGACTACAAGGTAACACTGAAGCTTTCTTT,CASRGLQGNTEAFF
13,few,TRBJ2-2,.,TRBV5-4,TGTGCCAGCAGTCCAGGACAGACCGGGGAGCTGTTTTTT,CASSPGQTGELFF
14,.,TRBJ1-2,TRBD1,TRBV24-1,TGTGCCACCAGTGAAACCGGGACAGGGAGTGGCTACACCTTC,CATSETGTGSGYTF
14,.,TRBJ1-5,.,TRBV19,TGTGCCAGCGGGGACATCTATAGCAATCAGCCCCAGCATTTT,CASGDIYSNQPQHF
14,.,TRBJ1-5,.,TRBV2,TGTGCCAGCAGTGAAATACAGGGCTATCAGCCCCAGCATTTT,CASSEIQGYQPQHF
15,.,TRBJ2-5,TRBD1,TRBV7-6,TGTGCCAGCAGCCCCCGACAGGGGTCGGACGAGACCCAGTACTTC,CASSPRQGSDETQYF
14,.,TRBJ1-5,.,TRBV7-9,TGTGCCAGCAGCTTAGCAGGGGTACAGCAGCCCCAGCATTTT,CASSLAGVQQPQHF
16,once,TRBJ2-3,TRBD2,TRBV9,TGTGCCAGCAGCGTAGCTCCTAGCGGGGGGGAGGATACGCAGTATTTT,CASSVAPSGGEDTQYF
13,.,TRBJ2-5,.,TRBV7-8,TGTGCCAGCAGCGCAGCGGCCGTAGAGACCCAGTACTTC,CASSAAAVETQYF
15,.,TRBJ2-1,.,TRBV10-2,TGCGCCAGTCAGATCGGGGGTAGCTCCTACAATGAGCAGTTCTTC,CASQIGGSSYNEQFF
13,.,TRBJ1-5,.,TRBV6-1,TGTGCCAGCAGTGATTACAGAGATCAGCCCCAGCATTTT,CASSDYRDQPQHF
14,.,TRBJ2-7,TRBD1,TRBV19,TGTGCCAGTAGTATGGGACAGGGAGGGTACGAGCAGTACTTC,CASSMGQGGYEQYF
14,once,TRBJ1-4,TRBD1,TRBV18,TGTGCCAGCTCCCACCGGGACAGAAATGAAAAACTGTTTTTT,CASSHRDRNEKLFF
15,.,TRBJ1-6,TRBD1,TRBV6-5,TGTGCCAGCAGTTACTCAGGACAGGGTTTTTCACCCCTCCACTTT,CASSYSGQGFSPLHF
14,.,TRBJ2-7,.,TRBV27,TGTGCCAGCAGTTTCGGGTGGGGGGGCAACGAGCAGTACTTC,CASSFGWGGNEQYF
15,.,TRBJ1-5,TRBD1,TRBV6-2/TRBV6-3,TGTGCCAGCAGTTACGGACAGGGATCCAATCAGCCCCAGCATTTT,CASSYGQGSNQPQHF
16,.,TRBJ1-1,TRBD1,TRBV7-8,TGTGCCAGCAGCTTTCTAGTACAGGGGAAGAGTGTGGAAGCTTTCTTT,CASSFLVQGKSVEAFF